Listed here are 5 T cell receptor beta chains from one sample, sequenced in a study of blood T cell repertoires in COVID-19. Using immunoSEQ multiplex PCR, the repertoire was profiled, and TCRdb retains in-frame clones only, with some absent. The profile shows 250,000 to 300,000 clones, roughly 80% of them singletons. Sequencing input: PBMCs or T cells enriched from blood (not recorded which). These receptors were taken from a man in his forties who had been exposed to COVID-19.

This rearrangement joins TRBV2 to TRBJ1-5, with D perhaps TRBD1 (6 bases). The V gene's germline CDR1 is SNHLY and CDR2 FYNNEI. V dropped 10 bases and J dropped 3 bases, with 13 bases sitting between them. The CDR3 spans 13 residues. CDR3 coding DNA: TGTGCCACCGCGGGGGACAACAATCAGCCCCAGCATTTT. This sequence encodes CATAGDNNQPQHF.

The V gene is TRBV27, the J gene TRBJ1-6, with D possibly matching TRBD1 (6 bases). Trimming shortened V by 0 bases and J by 10 bases, and 16 bases separated the two germline ends. The CDR3 totals 16 residues. From germline, CDR1 is MNHEY and CDR2 SMNVEV (reference sequence). The CDR3 region is CASSLSRYQGNSPLHF. The CDR3 nucleotides read TGTGCCAGCAGTTTATCGCGGTACCAGGGGAACTCACCCCTCCACTTT.

This chain joins TRBV5-3 and TRBJ2-5, with a tentative D call TRBD2 (7 bases). TRBV5-3 is an ORF, and what it does is uncertain. The CDR3 totals 15 residues. The V end lost 8 bases, the J end lost 4 bases, and 21 bases lay between the germline ends. CDR3 in amino acids: CASHWGGVARETQYF. The CDR3 nucleotides read TGTGCCAGCCATTGGGGGGGCGTCGCTCGAGAGACCCAGTACTTC.

The J gene is TRBJ1-4, the V gene TRBV18; D perhaps matches TRBD1 (6 bases). Trimming stripped 8 bases from V and 5 bases from J, with 18 bases between. The CDR3 contains 15 residues. Germline CDR1 is KGHSH and CDR2 is LQKENI. The CDR3 is CASIGQLANNEKLFF. CDR3 nucleotides: TGTGCCAGCATAGGACAGCTCGCCAACAATGAAAAACTGTTTTTT.

CDR3 nucleotides: TGTGCCACCCGTGGGGAGGGAACGGTTGAAGCTTTCTTT. This sequence encodes CATRGEGTVEAFF. The chain recombines TRBV24-1 with TRBJ1-1; D gene unclear. The CDR3 is made up of 13 amino acids. Germline-derived CDR1 and CDR2 are KGHDR and SFDVKD. Deletions cut 9 bases from V and 7 bases from J, with 17 bases between.